This T cell receptor (beta chain) is drawn from a study of regulatory T cells in long-lasting Graves disease. Study context: Those with persistent Graves' disease had received antithyroid drugs for over 5 years with positive TSH receptor antibodies.

Trimming stripped 3 bases from V and 7 bases from J, with 19 bases between. The CDR3 spans 16 residues. In germline, CDR1 is SNHLY, CDR2 FYNNEI. CDR3-region Arm-PCR and iRepertoire HTBI primers produced the TCR beta libraries. Per the original data handling: Samples jointly harbored 60 to 65 TRBV and 14 to 15 TRBJ segments. In TCRdb, the multiplex PCR reads were re-called with MiXCR into one record per CDR3 protein. TCRdb's processing, not the study's, gives the V and J calls here. The sample has 600,000 to 800,000 distinct CDR3 sequences, about 32% seen once. Time point indicated: persistent/refractory GD, antithyroid drugs over 5 years with positive TRAb. PBMC RNA served as the TCR library source.

The sequencing used peripheral blood mononuclear cells (PBMCs), collected when the disease was refractory, from a patient treated with antithyroid drugs. The receptor's source is a female donor with Graves disease. This chain uses TRBV2 with TRBJ1-5; no definite D call. The DNA for the CDR3 is TGTGCCAGCAGTGACGATCTGGGAAGGAAAGGACAGCCCCAGCATTTT. Translation: CASSDDLGRKGQPQHF. Looking up the rest from reference TRBV2 and TRBJ1-5 gives the full variable domain: EPEVTQTPSHQVTQMGQEVILRCVPISNHLYFYWYRQILGQKVEFLVSFYNNEISEKSEIFDDQFSVERPDGSNFTLKIRSTKLEDSAMYFCASSDDLGRKGQPQHFGDGTRLSIL.